Each of the 23 T cell receptor beta chains below was sequenced from the same sample in a study of blood T cell repertoires in COVID-19. Assay: immunoSEQ multiplex PCR; the TCRdb copy retains only in-frame clones and omits some. This table has more than 300,000 clones, 88% appearing once. Specimen: PBMCs or T cells enriched from blood (not recorded which). Every receptor here comes from a woman aged 18-29 years who had recovered from COVID-19.

The CDR3 reads CASSSMPSDSYNEQFF. The DNA for the CDR3 is TGTGCCAGCAGCTCGATGCCTAGCGACTCCTACAATGAGCAGTTCTTC. The V and J genes are TRBV11-2 and TRBJ2-1, with D perhaps matching TRBD2 (6 bases). Trimming took off 4 bases at V and 0 bases at J, with 13 bases between the two ends. Germline V gives CDR1 SGHAT, CDR2 FQNNGV. The CDR3 runs 16 residues.

The chain couples TRBV7-8 to TRBJ2-2; the match to TRBD2 covers 7 bases. The CDR3 consists of 16 residues. Germline V gives CDR1 SGHVS, CDR2 FQNEAQ. J was trimmed by 2 bases and V by 5 bases; bases with no gene match: 8. CDR3 DNA: TGTGCCAGCAGCCCCCCGGGCGGGGGAAACACCGGGGAGCTGTTTTTT. Amino acid sequence: CASSPPGGGNTGELFF.

In this sample, this clone turned up a few times. This chain connects TRBV5-5 to TRBJ1-1; no clear D gene. V was trimmed by 4 bases and J by 6 bases, leaving 10 bases between them. CDR3 length: 12 residues. CDR1 is SGHKS and CDR2 is YYEKEE in the germline V gene (reference sequence). CDR3: CASSRWAAEAFF. The DNA for the CDR3 is TGTGCCAGCAGCCGGTGGGCAGCTGAAGCTTTCTTT.

The J gene is TRBJ1-2, the V gene TRBV25-1; possibly TRBD1 for D (5 bases). The CDR3 is 13 amino acids. Germline CDR1 reads MGHDK; CDR2 reads SYGVNS. The V and J ends lost 8 bases and 5 bases respectively, with 15 bases between them. CDR3: CASGRQSGYGYTF. CDR3 bases: TGTGCCAGCGGAAGACAGTCGGGTTATGGCTACACCTTC.

In its sample, this clone was seen once. This sequence joins TRBV29-1 and TRBJ1-1; 7 positions agree with TRBD1. This CDR3 has 14 amino acids. V lost 4 bases, J lost 2 bases, and 7 bases stayed unmatched. Per germline, CDR1 SQVTM and CDR2 ANQGSEA. As DNA, the CDR3 is TGCAGCGTTGGGATCGACAGGGCTAACACTGAAGCTTTCTTT. Translated: CSVGIDRANTEAFF.

The chain joins TRBV6-5 to TRBJ1-4; the match to TRBD1 covers 8 bases. The CDR3 length is 15 residues. Germline V lookup: CDR1 MNHEY, CDR2 SVGAGI. V shed 0 bases, J shed 5 bases, and the junction held 2 bases outside the gene matches. Here the CDR3 reads CASSYSGTGNEKLFF. CDR3 DNA: TGTGCCAGCAGTTACTCAGGGACAGGCAATGAAAAACTGTTTTTT.

The CDR3 loop reads CASSLDVRASGNTIYF. CDR3 coding DNA: TGCGCCAGCAGCTTGGACGTCAGGGCCTCTGGAAACACCATATATTTT. The J gene is TRBJ1-3, the V gene TRBV5-1, with D possibly TRBD1 on 5 matching bases. V lost 0 bases and J 0 bases, leaving 10 bases between the germline ends. Germline CDR1 and CDR2: SGHRS and YFSETQ. The CDR3 totals 16 residues.

This chain connects TRBV5-8 to TRBJ2-1; perhaps TRBD2 as D (5 bases). Germline-derived CDR1 and CDR2 are SGHTS and YDEGEE. The CDR3 extends over 15 amino acids. The V gene lost 4 bases and the J gene lost 3 bases, with 14 bases spanning the gap. The CDR3 sequence is CASSLQRAYYNEQFF. In nucleotides, the CDR3 is TGTGCCAGCAGCCTGCAGAGGGCATACTACAATGAGCAGTTCTTC.

The chain joins TRBV27 to TRBJ1-2; TRBD1 is a possible D gene (6 bases). Trimming cost V 2 bases and J 5 bases, with 9 bases left between them. This CDR3 has 13 amino acids. CDR1 is MNHEY, CDR2 SMNVEV, per germline (reference sequence). Here the CDR3 DNA reads TGTGCCAGCAGTTTAGGACAGTCGTATGGCTACACCTTC. Residues: CASSLGQSYGYTF.

The chain employs TRBV29-1 and TRBJ1-2; 8 bases are a match to TRBD1. This CDR3 is 13 amino acids long. With 7 bases clipped from V and 4 bases from J, the junction kept 8 bases outside the gene matches. The V gene's germline CDR1 is SQVTM and CDR2 ANQGSEA. The CDR3 region has the DNA TGCAGCGGCAGCTCAGGGGGCCTCTATGGCTACACCTTC. Encoded protein: CSGSSGGLYGYTF. The full variable domain, its missing parts supplied by reference TRBV29-1 and TRBJ1-2, is SAVISQKPSRDICQRGTSLTIQCQVDSQVTMMFWYRQQPGQSLTLIATANQGSEATYESGFVIDKFPISRPNLTFSTLTVSNMSPEDSSIYLCSGSSGGLYGYTFGSGTRLTVV.

As regards this clone: The sample has other DNA sequences that encode this CDR3 too. The chain combines TRBV5-1 with TRBJ2-2; 8 bases align to TRBD1. V lost 3 bases, J lost 5 bases, and 3 bases stayed unmatched. The CDR3 sequence is 14 residues long. Per the germline V gene, CDR1 is SGHRS and CDR2 is YFSETQ. The CDR3: CASSSDRDTGELFF. CDR3 nucleotides: TGCGCCAGCAGCTCGGACAGGGATACCGGGGAGCTGTTTTTT.

The V call is TRBV5-8, the J call TRBJ1-2; TRBD1 might be the D (5 bases). Trimming shortened V by 4 bases and J by 4 bases, and 14 bases separated the two germline ends. Germline CDR1 is SGHTS and CDR2 is YDEGEE. The CDR3 spans 14 residues. The CDR3 protein is CASSLGVGVYGYTF. In nucleotides, the CDR3 is TGTGCCAGCAGCCTGGGGGTAGGGGTCTATGGCTACACCTTC. The full variable domain, in which reference TRBV5-8 and TRBJ1-2 provide the parts outside the CDR3, is EAGVTQSPTHLIKTRGQQATLRCSPISGHTSVYWYQQALGLGLQFLLWYDEGEERNRGNFPPRFSGRQFPNYSSELNVNALELEDSALYLCASSLGVGVYGYTFGSGTRLTVV.

This rearrangement joins TRBV4-1 to TRBJ2-2; D is possibly TRBD1 (6 bases). This CDR3 has 17 amino acids. V was shortened by 2 bases and J by 2 bases, with 15 bases between the two germline ends. CDR1 and CDR2 (germline): MGHRA, YSYEKL. The CDR3 region has the DNA TGCGCCAGCAGCCAACCCCCCGACAGGTTAAACACCGGGGAGCTGTTTTTT. Its translation: CASSQPPDRLNTGELFF.

This chain connects TRBV6-2 or TRBV6-3 to TRBJ2-1; perhaps TRBD1 as D (5 bases). The V gene lost 5 bases and the J gene lost 5 bases, with 16 bases spanning the gap. This CDR3 is 15 amino acids long. Germline CDR1 is MNHEY and CDR2 is SVGEGT. The CDR3 protein is CASSPSTDYNNEQFF. CDR3 nucleotides: TGTGCCAGCAGTCCCTCGACAGATTATAACAATGAGCAGTTCTTC.

The J gene is TRBJ1-1, the V gene TRBV27, with D possibly TRBD1 on 5 matching bases. V lost 5 bases and J 1 base, leaving 14 bases between the germline ends. CDR1 is MNHEY, CDR2 SMNVEV, per germline (reference sequence). CDR3 size: 15 residues. Written as DNA, the CDR3 is TGTGCCAGCAGTGAAGGGACTTGGGGGAACACTGAAGCTTTCTTT. Translating gives CASSEGTWGNTEAFF.

With respect to this clone: Germline and junction disagree at one end, which may indicate a read error. The V call is TRBV14, the J call TRBJ1-2; possibly TRBD1 for D (5 bases). The CDR3 sequence is 16 residues long. The germline CDR1 and CDR2 sequences are SGHDN and FVKESK. The DNA of the CDR3 is TGTGCCAACAGCCAAGGGATTCGGGGGACGAACTATGGCTACACCTTC. Its protein is CANSQGIRGTNYGYTF. Complete variable domain (other parts from reference TRBV14 and TRBJ1-2): EAGVTQFPSHSVIEKGQTVTLRCDPISGHDNLYWYRRVMGKEIKFLLHFVKESKQDESGMPNNRFLAERTGGTYSTLKVQPAELEDSGVYFCANSQGIRGTNYGYTFGSGTRLTVV.

The rearrangement joins TRBV6-4 to TRBJ1-2; 7 bases are a match to TRBD1. The junction had 1 base not matched to a gene; V was cut back by 0 bases and J by 6 bases. CDR1 is MRHNA and CDR2 is SNTAGT in the germline V gene. This CDR3 has 13 amino acids. Here the CDR3 DNA reads TGTGCCAGCAGTGACTCGACAGGGAATGGCTACACCTTC. Protein: CASSDSTGNGYTF.

The chain combines TRBV5-1 with TRBJ1-2, with a weak D call TRBD1 (5 bases). The CDR3 contains 13 residues. V dropped 4 bases and J dropped 9 bases, with 16 bases sitting between them. Germline V gene data show CDR1 as SGHRS and CDR2 as YFSETQ. DNA for the CDR3: TGCGCCAGCAGCCTTGGGCAGGGTGTCCGCTACACCTTC. Encoded protein: CASSLGQGVRYTF.

The chain links TRBV9 to TRBJ1-4; perhaps TRBD1 as D (6 bases). The CDR3 contains 15 residues. V was shortened by 4 bases and J by 4 bases, with 14 bases between the two germline ends. The germline V gene encodes CDR1 SGDLS and CDR2 YYNGEE. The CDR3 coding sequence is TGTGCCAGCAGCTCCGGACAGCTACTTAATGAAAAACTGTTTTTT. Translating gives CASSSGQLLNEKLFF.

This chain uses TRBV10-3 with TRBJ1-4; TRBD1 is a possible D gene (6 bases). V lost 4 bases and J 4 bases, leaving 10 bases between the germline ends. The CDR3 sequence is 14 residues long. Per the germline V gene, CDR1 is ENHRY and CDR2 is SYGVKD. CDR3 in DNA: TGTGCCATCAGTGCACAGGGATTTAATGAAAAACTGTTTTTT. This sequence encodes CAISAQGFNEKLFF.

The V and J genes are TRBV24-1 and TRBJ1-5, with a tentative D call TRBD1 (5 bases). V lost 5 bases to trimming and J lost 9 bases, with 13 bases between them. The CDR3 is 13 residues long. Germline values: CDR1 KGHDR, CDR2 SFDVKD. The DNA of the CDR3 is TGTGCCACCAGTGTTTGCAGGGAAAGGCCCCAGCATTTT. It codes for CATSVCRERPQHF.

This clone was observed a single time. The genes are TRBV5-1 and TRBJ1-1; the D gene is possibly TRBD1 (5 bases). Looked up from germline, CDR1 is SGHRS and CDR2 is YFSETQ. The CDR3 loop spans 16 amino acids. Trimming removed 3 bases from V and 2 bases from J, with 17 bases in between. The CDR3 bases are TGCGCCAGCAGCTATCGCTCGGGACTCAAAAACACTGAAGCTTTCTTT. This gives the protein CASSYRSGLKNTEAFF.

The chain links TRBV2 to TRBJ2-2; 10 positions agree with TRBD2. Germline V lookup: CDR1 SNHLY, CDR2 FYNNEI. This CDR3 contains 16 residues. J gave up 7 bases and V 7 bases, and 12 bases lay outside the gene matches. The CDR3 spells CASTVVGLAKGGELFF. The DNA of the CDR3 is TGTGCCAGCACCGTCGTGGGACTAGCGAAGGGCGGGGAGCTGTTTTTT.